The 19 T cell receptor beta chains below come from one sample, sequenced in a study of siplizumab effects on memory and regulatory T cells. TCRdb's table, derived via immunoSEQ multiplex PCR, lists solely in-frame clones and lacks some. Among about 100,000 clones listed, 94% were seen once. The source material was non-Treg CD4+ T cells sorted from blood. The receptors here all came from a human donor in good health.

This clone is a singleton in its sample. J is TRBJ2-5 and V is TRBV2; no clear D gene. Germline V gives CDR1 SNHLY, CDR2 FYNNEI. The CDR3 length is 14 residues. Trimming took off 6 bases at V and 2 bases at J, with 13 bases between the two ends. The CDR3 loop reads CASSSSLLQETQYF. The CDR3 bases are TGTGCCAGCAGCTCGTCACTACTTCAAGAGACCCAGTACTTC.

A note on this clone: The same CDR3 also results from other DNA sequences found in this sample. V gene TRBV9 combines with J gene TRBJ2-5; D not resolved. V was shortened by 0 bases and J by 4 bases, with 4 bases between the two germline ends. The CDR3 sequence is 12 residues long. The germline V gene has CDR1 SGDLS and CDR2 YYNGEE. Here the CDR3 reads CASSVGGETQYF. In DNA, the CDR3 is TGTGCCAGCAGCGTAGGGGGAGAGACCCAGTACTTC.

The CDR3 loop reads CASSESPGLEREGNIREQYF. Written as DNA, the CDR3 is TGCGCCAGCAGTGAGTCACCGGGGTTAGAGCGGGAAGGCAATATACGGGAGCAGTACTTC. This chain joins TRBV10-2 and TRBJ2-7; TRBD2 matches at 7 bases. The CDR3 has 20 residues. From germline, CDR1 is WSHSY and CDR2 SAAADI. The ends lost 0 bases at V and 7 bases at J; junction bases unmatched: 24.

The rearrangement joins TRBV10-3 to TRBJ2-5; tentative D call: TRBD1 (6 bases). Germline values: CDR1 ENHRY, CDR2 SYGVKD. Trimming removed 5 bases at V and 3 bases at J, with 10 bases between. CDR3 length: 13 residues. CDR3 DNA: TGTGCCATCAGTAACCGGGACAAAGAGACCCAGTACTTC. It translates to CAISNRDKETQYF.

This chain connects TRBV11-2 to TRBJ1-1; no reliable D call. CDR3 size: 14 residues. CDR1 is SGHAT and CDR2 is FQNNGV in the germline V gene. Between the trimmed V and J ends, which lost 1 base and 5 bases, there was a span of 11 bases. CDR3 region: CASSLGLLGTEAFF. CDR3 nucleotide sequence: TGTGCCAGCAGCTTAGGGCTCTTGGGGACTGAAGCTTTCTTT.

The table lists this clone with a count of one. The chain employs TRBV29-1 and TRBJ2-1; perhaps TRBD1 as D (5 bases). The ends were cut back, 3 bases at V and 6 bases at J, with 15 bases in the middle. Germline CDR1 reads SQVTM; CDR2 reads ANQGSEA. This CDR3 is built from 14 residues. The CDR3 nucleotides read TGCAGCGTTGAGGGGCAGCCCTACAGCAATGAGCAGTTCTTC. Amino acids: CSVEGQPYSNEQFF.

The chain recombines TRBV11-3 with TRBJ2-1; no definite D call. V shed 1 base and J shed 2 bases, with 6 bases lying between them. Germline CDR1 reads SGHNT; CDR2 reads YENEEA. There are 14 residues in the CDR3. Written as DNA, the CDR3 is TGTGCCAGCAGCTTAGGTTTGGCCTACAATGAGCAGTTCTTC. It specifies CASSLGLAYNEQFF.

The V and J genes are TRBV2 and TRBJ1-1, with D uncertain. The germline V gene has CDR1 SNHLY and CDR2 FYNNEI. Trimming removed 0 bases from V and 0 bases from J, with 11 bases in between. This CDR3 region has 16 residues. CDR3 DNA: TGTGCCAGCAGTGAAGCGGGCAGCCTAATGAACACTGAAGCTTTCTTT. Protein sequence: CASSEAGSLMNTEAFF.

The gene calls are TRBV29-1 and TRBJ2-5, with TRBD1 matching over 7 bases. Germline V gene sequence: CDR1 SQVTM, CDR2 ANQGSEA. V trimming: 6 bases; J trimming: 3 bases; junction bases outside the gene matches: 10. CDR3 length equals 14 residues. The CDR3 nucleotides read TGCAGCGTGTTAGCCGGGACAGTAAAAGAGACCCAGTACTTC. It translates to CSVLAGTVKETQYF.

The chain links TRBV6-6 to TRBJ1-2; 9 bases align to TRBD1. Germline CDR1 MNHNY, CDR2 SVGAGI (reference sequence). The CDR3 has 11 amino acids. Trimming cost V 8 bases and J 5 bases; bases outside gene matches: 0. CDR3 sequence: CASDRGYGYTF. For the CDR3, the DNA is TGTGCCAGCGACAGGGGGTATGGCTACACCTTC.

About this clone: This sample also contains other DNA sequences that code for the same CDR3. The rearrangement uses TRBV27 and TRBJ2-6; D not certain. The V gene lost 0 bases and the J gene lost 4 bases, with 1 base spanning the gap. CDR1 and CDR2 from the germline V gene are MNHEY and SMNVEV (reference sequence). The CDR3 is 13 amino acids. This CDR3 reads CASSLSGANVLTF. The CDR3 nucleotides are TGTGCCAGCAGTTTATCCGGGGCCAACGTCCTGACTTTC.

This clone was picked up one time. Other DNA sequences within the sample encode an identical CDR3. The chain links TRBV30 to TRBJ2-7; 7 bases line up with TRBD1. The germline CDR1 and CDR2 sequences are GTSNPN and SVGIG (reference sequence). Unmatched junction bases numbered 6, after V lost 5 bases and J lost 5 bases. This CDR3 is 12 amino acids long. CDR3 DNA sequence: TGTGCCTGGGGACAGGCGGTCGACGAGCAGTACTTC. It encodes CAWGQAVDEQYF. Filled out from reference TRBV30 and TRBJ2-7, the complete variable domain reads SQTIHQWPATLVQPVGSPLSLECTVEGTSNPNLYWYRQAAGRGLQLLFYSVGIGQISSEVPQNLSASRPQDRQFILSSKKLLLSDSGFYLCAWGQAVDEQYFGPGTRLTVT.

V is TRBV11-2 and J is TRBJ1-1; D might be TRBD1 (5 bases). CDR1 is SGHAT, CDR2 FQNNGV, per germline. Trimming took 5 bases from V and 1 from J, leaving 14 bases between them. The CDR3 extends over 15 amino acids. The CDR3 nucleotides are TGTGCCAGCAGCACAGGAAGGGTAGAGAACACTGAAGCTTTCTTT. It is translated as CASSTGRVENTEAFF.

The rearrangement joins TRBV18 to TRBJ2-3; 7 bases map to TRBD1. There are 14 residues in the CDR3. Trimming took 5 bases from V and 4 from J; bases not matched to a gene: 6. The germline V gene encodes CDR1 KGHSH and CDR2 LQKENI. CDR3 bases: TGTGCCAGCTCAGGGACAGTAGAGGCAGATACGCAGTATTTT. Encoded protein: CASSGTVEADTQYF.

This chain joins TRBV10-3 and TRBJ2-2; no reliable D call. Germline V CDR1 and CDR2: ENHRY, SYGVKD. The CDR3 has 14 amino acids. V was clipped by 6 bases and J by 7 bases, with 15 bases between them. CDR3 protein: CAISNSEEVGELFF. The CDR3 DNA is TGTGCCATCAGCAATTCCGAAGAAGTCGGGGAGCTGTTTTTT.

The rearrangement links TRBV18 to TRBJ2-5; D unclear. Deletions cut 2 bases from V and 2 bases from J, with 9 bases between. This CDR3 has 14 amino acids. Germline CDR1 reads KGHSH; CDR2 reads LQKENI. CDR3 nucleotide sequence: TGTGCCAGCTCACCAGTAAGAGAACAAGAGACCCAGTACTTC. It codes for CASSPVREQETQYF.

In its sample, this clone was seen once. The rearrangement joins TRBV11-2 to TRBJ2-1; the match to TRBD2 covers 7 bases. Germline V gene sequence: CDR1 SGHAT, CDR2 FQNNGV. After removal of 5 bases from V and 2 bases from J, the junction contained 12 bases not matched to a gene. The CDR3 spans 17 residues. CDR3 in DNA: TGTGCCAGCAGCCGTACTACAAGCGGGGAAGCCTACAATGAGCAGTTCTTC. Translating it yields CASSRTTSGEAYNEQFF.

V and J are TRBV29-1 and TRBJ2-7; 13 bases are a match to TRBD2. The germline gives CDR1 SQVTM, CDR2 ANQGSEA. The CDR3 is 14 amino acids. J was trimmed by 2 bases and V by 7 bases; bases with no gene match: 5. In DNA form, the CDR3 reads TGCAGCGCCGGACTAGCGGGGGCAACCTACGAGCAGTACTTC. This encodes CSAGLAGATYEQYF.

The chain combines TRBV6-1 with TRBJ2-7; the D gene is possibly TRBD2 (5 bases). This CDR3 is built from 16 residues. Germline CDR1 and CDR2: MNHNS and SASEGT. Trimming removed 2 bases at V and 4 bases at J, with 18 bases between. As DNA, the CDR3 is TGTGCCAGCAGTGAAATGATGTCCCTAGCAGGATACGAGCAGTACTTC. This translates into CASSEMMSLAGYEQYF.